The sequence of this TCR beta chain was determined in a study of T cell responses to AZD1222 COVID-19 vaccine. Generated by immunoSEQ multiplex PCR, the TCRdb table keeps only in-frame clones and is missing some. The sample lists 110,000 to 150,000 clones; approximately 85% were seen once. Germline CDR1 reads LNHDA; CDR2 reads SQIVND (reference sequence). The CDR3 extends over 15 amino acids. V shed 5 bases and J 5 bases; nucleotides not matched to a gene: 9. This TCR was sampled from an adult in good health. Source: peripheral blood, taken on day 0 of AZD1222 vaccination. The rearrangement joins TRBV19 to TRBJ2-5, with 9 bases identical to TRBD2. The CDR3 reads CASSSLAGPGETQYF. The DNA of the CDR3 is TGTGCCAGTAGTTCACTAGCGGGCCCTGGGGAGACCCAGTACTTC.